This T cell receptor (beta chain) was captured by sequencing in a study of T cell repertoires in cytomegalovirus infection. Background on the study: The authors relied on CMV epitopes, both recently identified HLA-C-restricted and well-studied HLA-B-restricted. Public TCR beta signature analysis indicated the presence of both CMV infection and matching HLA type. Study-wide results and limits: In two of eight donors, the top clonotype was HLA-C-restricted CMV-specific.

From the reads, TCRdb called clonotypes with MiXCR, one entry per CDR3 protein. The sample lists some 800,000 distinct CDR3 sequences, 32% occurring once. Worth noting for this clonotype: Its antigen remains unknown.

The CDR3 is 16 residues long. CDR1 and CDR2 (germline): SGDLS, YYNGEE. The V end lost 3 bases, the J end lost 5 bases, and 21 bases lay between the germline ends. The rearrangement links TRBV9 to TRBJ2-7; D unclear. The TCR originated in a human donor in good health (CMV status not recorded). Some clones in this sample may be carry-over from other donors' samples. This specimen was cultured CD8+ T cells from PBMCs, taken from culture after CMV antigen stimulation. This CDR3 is CASSAPPGTTLHEQYV. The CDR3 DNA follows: TGTGCCAGCAGCGCCCCCCCGGGCACAACCCTCCACGAGCAGTACGTC.